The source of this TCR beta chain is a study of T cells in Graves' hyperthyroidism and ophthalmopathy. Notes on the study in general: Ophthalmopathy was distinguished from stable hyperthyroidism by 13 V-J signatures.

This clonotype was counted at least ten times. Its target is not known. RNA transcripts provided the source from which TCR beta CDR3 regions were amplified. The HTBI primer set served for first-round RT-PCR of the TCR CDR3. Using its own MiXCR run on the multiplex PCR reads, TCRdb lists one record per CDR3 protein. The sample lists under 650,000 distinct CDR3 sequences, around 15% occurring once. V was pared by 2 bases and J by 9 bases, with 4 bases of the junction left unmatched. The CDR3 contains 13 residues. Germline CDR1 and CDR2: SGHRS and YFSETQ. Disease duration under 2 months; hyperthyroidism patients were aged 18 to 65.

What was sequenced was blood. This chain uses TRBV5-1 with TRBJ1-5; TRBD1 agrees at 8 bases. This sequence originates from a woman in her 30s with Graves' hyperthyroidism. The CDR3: CASSLGQGAPQHF. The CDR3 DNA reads TGCGCCAGCAGCTTAGGACAGGGAGCGCCCCAGCATTTT.